The next 18 T cell receptor beta chains were all read from a single sample in a study of cytomegalovirus exposure and HLA in healthy donors. The primer mix had 60 Vbeta and 13 Jbeta primers. Data came from immunoSEQ multiplex PCR; TCRdb stores just in-frame clones and leaves some out. Its clone listing holds about 150,000 clones. The sequencing input was PBMCs. These receptors were collected from a woman in her fifties or sixties in good health and CMV-seronegative.

On this clone itself: Other DNA sequences within the sample encode an identical CDR3. The rearrangement joins TRBV30 to TRBJ1-5; D perhaps matches TRBD1 (5 bases). Germline CDR1 reads GTSNPN; CDR2 reads SVGIG (reference sequence). This CDR3 has 13 residues. V was shortened by 1 base and J by 2 bases, with 6 bases between the two germline ends. CDR3 in amino acids: CAWSAGGNQPQHF. CDR3 coding DNA: TGTGCCTGGAGTGCGGGGGGCAATCAGCCCCAGCATTTT.

The chain employs TRBV5-1 and TRBJ2-7, with 10 bases lining up with TRBD2. J was trimmed by 7 bases and V by 4 bases; bases with no gene match: 14. Per germline, CDR1 SGHRS and CDR2 YFSETQ. This CDR3 contains 16 residues. CDR3 in DNA: TGCGCCAGCAGCCCCCTCCCCAGCGGGAGGGCCGAAGAGCAGTACTTC. Its protein product is CASSPLPSGRAEEQYF.

This rearrangement joins TRBV27 to TRBJ2-3; 7 bases match TRBD1. There are 16 residues in the CDR3. The ends lost 4 bases at V and 0 bases at J; junction bases unmatched: 7. Per germline, CDR1 MNHEY and CDR2 SMNVEV (reference sequence). The CDR3 DNA reads TGTGCCAGCAGTTCGGGGACAGCTCGTAGCACAGATACGCAGTATTTT. Its protein is CASSSGTARSTDTQYF.

As regards this clone: At one boundary the junction diverges from the germline segment, which might be a read error. V gene TRBV19 combines with J gene TRBJ1-5; 7 positions match TRBD1. This CDR3 comprises 17 residues. Germline V gene data show CDR1 as LNHDA and CDR2 as SQIVND (reference sequence). CDR3 protein: CASSLETGSGSNQPQHF. CDR3 coding DNA: TGTGCCAGTAGTCTAGAGACAGGGTCGGGTAGCAATCAGCCCCAGCATTTT.

The V call is TRBV18, the J call TRBJ1-2, with 8 bases that match TRBD1. The V segment lost 3 bases and the J segment 5 bases; nucleotides outside the gene matches: 8. In germline, CDR1 is KGHSH, CDR2 LQKENI. The CDR3 runs 15 residues. The CDR3 region is CASSPFDRGRYGYTF. DNA of the CDR3: TGTGCCAGCTCACCTTTCGACAGGGGCAGGTATGGCTACACCTTC.

V gene TRBV6-1 combines with J gene TRBJ2-7; D is uncertain. Germline-derived CDR1 and CDR2 are MNHNS and SASEGT. V dropped 5 bases and J dropped 3 bases, with 8 bases sitting between them. This CDR3 is built from 12 residues. The CDR3 nucleotides are TGTGCCAGCAGTCCTCGACTCTACGAGCAGTACTTC. Protein: CASSPRLYEQYF.

The chain uses TRBV9 and TRBJ2-1, with 11 bases matching TRBD2. CDR3 length equals 16 residues. The junction had 7 bases not matched to a gene; V was cut back by 0 bases and J by 8 bases. CDR1 SGDLS and CDR2 YYNGEE come from the germline V gene. The DNA of the CDR3 is TGTGCCAGCAGCGTAGGACTAGCGGGGTACCCCCATGAGCAGTTCTTC. It specifies CASSVGLAGYPHEQFF. The full variable domain, rest sourced from reference TRBV9 and TRBJ2-1, is DSGVTQTPKHLITATGQRVTLRCSPRSGDLSVYWYQQSLDQGLQFLIQYYNGEERAKGNILERFSAQQFPDLHSELNLSSLELGDSALYFCASSVGLAGYPHEQFFGPGTRLTVL.

This chain uses TRBV6-5 with TRBJ2-5; maybe TRBD2 (6 bases). The V end lost 11 bases, the J end lost 5 bases, and 18 bases lay between the germline ends. The length of the CDR3 is 13 residues. Per the germline V gene, CDR1 is MNHEY and CDR2 is SVGAGI. CDR3 sequence (DNA): TGTGCCTCAGCAAGGAGGGGCGATGAGACCCAGTACTTC. Encoded protein: CASARRGDETQYF.

The chain employs TRBV5-1 and TRBJ1-5; 8 bases fit TRBD1. From germline, CDR1 is SGHRS and CDR2 YFSETQ. The trim removed 3 bases at V and 6 bases at J, leaving 5 bases unmatched. This CDR3 comprises 14 residues. The CDR3 reads CASSSGQDGQPQHF. The CDR3 DNA sequence: TGCGCCAGCAGCTCGGGACAGGATGGTCAGCCCCAGCATTTT.

The J gene is TRBJ2-7, the V gene TRBV4-3, with D possibly being TRBD2 (6 bases). Trimming removed 3 bases from V and 2 bases from J, with 11 bases in between. This CDR3 spans 14 amino acids. The germline CDR1 and CDR2 sequences are LGHNA and YSLEER. CDR3 protein: CASSQGRTAYEQYF. CDR3 nucleotide sequence: TGCGCCAGCAGCCAGGGGAGGACGGCCTACGAGCAGTACTTC.

V gene TRBV12-2 combines with J gene TRBJ1-4; the table's TRBD1 call for D was not verified on the DNA. TRBV12-2 is a pseudogene segment. This CDR3 is 14 amino acids long. CDR3 region: CASRPSGQYEKLFF. Here the CDR3 DNA reads TGTGCAAGTCGCCCTTCGGGACAGTATGAAAAACTGTTTTTT.

The V call is TRBV4-2, the J call TRBJ2-1, with 7 nucleotides matching TRBD1. V shed 0 bases, J shed 6 bases, and the junction held 11 bases outside the gene matches. Germline V gene data show CDR1 as LGHNA and CDR2 as YNFKEQ. This CDR3 is 17 amino acids long. The DNA for the CDR3 is TGTGCCAGCAGCCAAGAAATAGGGAGACAGGGTGGCAATGAGCAGTTCTTC. Residues: CASSQEIGRQGGNEQFF.

The chain combines TRBV4-1 with TRBJ1-5, with no clear D. Trimming cost V 1 base and J 7 bases, with 14 bases left between them. The V gene's germline CDR1 is MGHRA and CDR2 YSYEKL. The CDR3 runs 15 residues. The CDR3 sequence: CASSQVGGSGQPQHF. The CDR3 region has the DNA TGCGCCAGCAGCCAAGTCGGAGGGTCCGGCCAGCCCCAGCATTTT.

DNA for the CDR3: TGTGCCAGTAGTACGACAGCCCACTCCTATAATTCACCCCTCCACTTT. The encoded protein is CASSTTAHSYNSPLHF. The V gene is TRBV19, the J gene TRBJ1-6; tentatively, D is TRBD1 (5 bases). This CDR3 comprises 16 residues. The V gene's germline CDR1 is LNHDA and CDR2 SQIVND (reference sequence). With 4 bases removed from V and 0 bases from J, the gap between germline ends came to 10 bases.

V gene TRBV6-5 combines with J gene TRBJ2-6; TRBD2 might be the D (7 bases). The CDR3 spans 15 residues. V was clipped by 7 bases and J by 1 base, with 11 bases between them. Germline V lookup: CDR1 MNHEY, CDR2 SVGAGI. CDR3 nucleotides: TGTGCCAGCAAGGGGGGGCCTTCTGGGGCCAACGTCCTGACTTTC. This gives the protein CASKGGPSGANVLTF.

The chain employs TRBV28 and TRBJ2-2; 9 positions agree with TRBD1. J gave up 3 bases and V 5 bases, and 7 bases lay outside the gene matches. The CDR3 is 16 amino acids. CDR1 and CDR2 from the germline V gene are MDHEN and SYDVKM. The CDR3 sequence: CASSLLTGGYTGELFF. The CDR3 coding sequence is TGTGCCAGCAGTCTCCTGACAGGGGGATACACCGGGGAGCTGTTTTTT.

The CDR3 DNA sequence: TGTGCCAGCAGTTTATCAGGAGGGGCGTTCCATCAGCCCCAGCATTTT. Translating it yields CASSLSGGAFHQPQHF. This chain connects TRBV28 to TRBJ1-5; D might be TRBD1 (5 bases). The V end lost 1 base, the J end lost 5 bases, and 15 bases lay between the germline ends. Looked up from germline, CDR1 is MDHEN and CDR2 is SYDVKM. This CDR3 comprises 16 residues.

The chain combines TRBV19 with TRBJ1-2; maybe TRBD1 (6 bases). Germline CDR1 is LNHDA and CDR2 is SQIVND (reference sequence). The CDR3 is 14 amino acids. V was cut by 2 bases and J by 2 bases, with 9 bases left in between. The CDR3 protein is CASSITGLNYGYTF. CDR3 nucleotide sequence: TGTGCCAGTAGTATAACAGGGTTGAACTATGGCTACACCTTC.